This T cell receptor beta chain was sequenced for a study of technical replicates of blood from a handful of donors. Germline values: CDR1 WSHSY, CDR2 SAAADI. This CDR3 spans 16 amino acids. V was trimmed by 4 bases and J by 0 bases, leaving 13 bases between them. Some clones are missing from TCRdb's copy, which holds only in-frame ones; the method was immunoSEQ multiplex PCR. The sample lists 60,000 to 90,000 clones, 95% to 98% occurring once. The chain links TRBV10-2 to TRBJ2-1, with D possibly TRBD2 on 5 matching bases. Sample: T cells isolated from PBMCs. The clonotype comes from a human donor in good health. The CDR3 spells CASSATRSSSYNEQFF. The CDR3 DNA reads as TGCGCCAGCAGTGCTACTAGATCGAGCTCCTACAATGAGCAGTTCTTC.